This TCR beta chain was sequenced in a study of cytomegalovirus exposure and HLA in healthy donors. Whole-study findings and limits: Most TCR beta V segments were productive about 90% or about 30% of the time in an earlier analysis. In a later analysis, at a false discovery rate of 0.05, over 15,000 TCR beta sequences were associated with HLA alleles. Diagnosis of cytomegalovirus status made by the classifier reportedly showed high specificity and sensitivity.

Use of 60 Vbeta and 13 Jbeta primers characterized the PCR. Repertoires were generated with immunoSEQ multiplex PCR, while TCRdb's copy carries only in-frame clones and drops some. The data contain some 190,000 clones, roughly 82% of them singletons. On this clone: Its target is not known.

From germline, CDR1 is SGDLS and CDR2 YYNGEE. The CDR3 spans 14 residues. V gave up 2 bases and J gave up 4 bases; unmatched junction bases: 2. Sequenced: PBMCs. The clonotype originates from a man aged 35-49 years in good health and CMV-seronegative. The chain employs TRBV9 and TRBJ2-3; 9 nucleotides match TRBD2. Here the CDR3 reads CASSVSGSSDTQYF. The DNA of the CDR3 is TGTGCCAGCAGCGTTAGCGGGAGTTCAGATACGCAGTATTTT.